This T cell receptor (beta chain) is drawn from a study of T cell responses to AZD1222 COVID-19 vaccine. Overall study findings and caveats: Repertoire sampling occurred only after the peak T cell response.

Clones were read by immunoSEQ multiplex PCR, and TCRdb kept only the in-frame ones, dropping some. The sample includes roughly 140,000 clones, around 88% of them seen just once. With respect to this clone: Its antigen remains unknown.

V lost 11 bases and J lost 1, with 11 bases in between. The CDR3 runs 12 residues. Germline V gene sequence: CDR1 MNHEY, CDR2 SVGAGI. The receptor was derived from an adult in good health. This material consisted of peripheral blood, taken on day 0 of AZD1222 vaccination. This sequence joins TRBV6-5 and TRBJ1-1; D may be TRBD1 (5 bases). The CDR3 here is CALRRGNTEAFF. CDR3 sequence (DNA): TGTGCCCTCAGGAGGGGGAACACTGAAGCTTTCTTT.